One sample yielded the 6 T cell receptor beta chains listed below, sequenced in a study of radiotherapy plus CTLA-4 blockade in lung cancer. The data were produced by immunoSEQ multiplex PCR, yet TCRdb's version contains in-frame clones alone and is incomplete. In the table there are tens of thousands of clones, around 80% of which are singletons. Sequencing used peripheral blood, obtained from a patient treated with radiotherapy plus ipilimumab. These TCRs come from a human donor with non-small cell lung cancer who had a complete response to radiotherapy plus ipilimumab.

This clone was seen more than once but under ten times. In DNA, the CDR3 is TGTGCCAGCAGCCGGACAGGACTCTCCTACAATGAGCAGTTCTTC. This translates into CASSRTGLSYNEQFF. The chain combines TRBV7-8 with TRBJ2-1, with TRBD1 matching over 7 bases. Trimming took 5 bases from V and 0 from J; bases not matched to a gene: 4. The CDR3 has 15 amino acids. CDR1 is SGHVS and CDR2 is FQNEAQ in the germline V gene.

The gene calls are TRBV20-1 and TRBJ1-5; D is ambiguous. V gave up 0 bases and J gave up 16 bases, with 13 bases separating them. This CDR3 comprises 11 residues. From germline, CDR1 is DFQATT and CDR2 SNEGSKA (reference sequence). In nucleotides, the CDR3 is TGCAGTGCTAGAGATCGGACTGCTAGCCATTTT. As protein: CSARDRTASHF.

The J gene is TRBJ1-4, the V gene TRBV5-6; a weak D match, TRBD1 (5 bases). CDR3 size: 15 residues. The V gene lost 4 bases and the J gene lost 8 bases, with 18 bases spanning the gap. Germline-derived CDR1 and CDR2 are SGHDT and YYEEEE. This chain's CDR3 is CASSPQGVGDEKLFF. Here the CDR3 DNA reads TGTGCCAGCAGCCCCCAGGGAGTGGGGGACGAAAAACTGTTTTTT.

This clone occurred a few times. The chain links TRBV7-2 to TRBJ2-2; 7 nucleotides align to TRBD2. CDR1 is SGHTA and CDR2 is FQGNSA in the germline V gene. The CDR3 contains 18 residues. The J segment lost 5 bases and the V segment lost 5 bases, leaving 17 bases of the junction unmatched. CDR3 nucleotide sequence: TGTGCCAGCAGCCCACAGAGGGCCGGGAGGTTAAGAACCGGGGAGCTGTTTTTT. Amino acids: CASSPQRAGRLRTGELFF.

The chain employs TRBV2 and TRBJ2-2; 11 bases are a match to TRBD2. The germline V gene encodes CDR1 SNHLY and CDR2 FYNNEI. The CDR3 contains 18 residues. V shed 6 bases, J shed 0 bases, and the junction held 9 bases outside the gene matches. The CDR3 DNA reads TGTGCCAGCAGCAACAGGGGACTAGCGGAAACGAACACCGGGGAGCTGTTTTTT. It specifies CASSNRGLAETNTGELFF.

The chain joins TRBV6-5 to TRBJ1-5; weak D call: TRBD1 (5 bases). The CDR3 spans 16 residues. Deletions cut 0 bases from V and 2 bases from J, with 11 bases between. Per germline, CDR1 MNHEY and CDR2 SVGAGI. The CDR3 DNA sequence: TGTGCCAGCAGTTACTCTTCCGGGGCTCGCAATCAGCCCCAGCATTTT. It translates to CASSYSSGARNQPQHF.